What follows describes a single T cell receptor beta chain. Its target is unknown. The assay ran at deep level. Per the authors' pipeline: ImmunoSEQ output held junction-only sequences without quality scores, so filtering differed. Profiled with immunoSEQ multiplex PCR; TCRdb holds only in-frame clones, not every one. V and J calls and clone size are those listed in that table; D and trimming were worked out from the DNA. Of a few million clones detected, roughly nine tenths appear once; the ten largest clones hold roughly 0.13%. The CDR3 length is 14 residues. Per the germline V gene, CDR1 is SNHLY and CDR2 is FYNNEI. The V end lost 7 bases, the J end lost 5 bases, and 17 bases lay between the germline ends. The entry originates in a study of shared clonotypes between healthy human individuals. Overall study results and limits: Measured sharing among donors was expected to vary with sequencing depth.

This TCR was sampled from a young man in good health. What was sequenced was naive CD4+ T cells sorted from blood. The subset denotes: CD45RA+ positively selected. J is TRBJ2-5 and V is TRBV2; no clear D gene. The CDR3 spells CASTQTLLMETQYF. The CDR3 DNA follows: TGTGCCAGCACCCAAACCCTACTAATGGAGACCCAGTACTTC.